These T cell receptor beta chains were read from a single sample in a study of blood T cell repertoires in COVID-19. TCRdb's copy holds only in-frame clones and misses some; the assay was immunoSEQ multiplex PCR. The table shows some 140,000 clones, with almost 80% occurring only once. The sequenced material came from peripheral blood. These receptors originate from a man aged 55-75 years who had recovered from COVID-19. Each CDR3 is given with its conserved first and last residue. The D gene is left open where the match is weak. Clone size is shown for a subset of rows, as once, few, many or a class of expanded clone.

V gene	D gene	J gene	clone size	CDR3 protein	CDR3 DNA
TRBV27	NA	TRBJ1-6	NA	CASSPVSNSPLHF	TGTGCCAGCAGTCCCGTTTCTAATTCACCCCTCCACTTT
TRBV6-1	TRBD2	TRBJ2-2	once	CASSEDVAGAGELFF	TGTGCCAGCAGTGAAGACGTAGCGGGAGCCGGGGAGCTGTTTTTT
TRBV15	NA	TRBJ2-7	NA	CATSRGQAEPYEEQYF	TGTGCCACCAGCAGAGGCCAAGCGGAGCCGTACGAGGAGCAGTACTTC
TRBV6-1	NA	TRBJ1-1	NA	CASSGAGGWNTEAFF	TGTGCCAGCAGTGGAGCCGGGGGTTGGAACACTGAAGCTTTCTTT
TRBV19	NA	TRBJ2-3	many	CASLGQNTDTQYF	TGTGCCAGTCTTGGACAGAACACAGATACGCAGTATTTT
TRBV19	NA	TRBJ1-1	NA	CASSIRGTEAFF	TGTGCCAGTAGTATCAGGGGAACTGAAGCTTTCTTT
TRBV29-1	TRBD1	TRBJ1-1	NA	CSVMTGATNTEAFF	TGCAGCGTGATGACAGGGGCGACGAACACTGAAGCTTTCTTT
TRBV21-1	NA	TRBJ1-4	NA	CASTAEGDVKEKLFF	TGTGCCAGTACCGCAGAAGGGGATGTTAAGGAAAAACTGTTTTTT
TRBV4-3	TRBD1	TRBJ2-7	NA	CASSQGLTGGTSYEQYF	TGCGCCAGCAGCCAAGGTCTAACAGGGGGCACTTCCTACGAGCAGTACTTC
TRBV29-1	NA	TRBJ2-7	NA	CSVEGGSSGEQYF	TGCAGCGTTGAAGGGGGTTCGTCGGGGGAGCAGTACTTC
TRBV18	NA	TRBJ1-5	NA	CASSPGDGAQHF	TGTGCCAGCTCACCCGGGGATGGAGCCCAGCATTTT
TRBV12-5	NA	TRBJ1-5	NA	CAYAGGVNYQPQHF	TGTGCTTATGCGGGGGGGGTTAACTATCAGCCCCAGCATTTT
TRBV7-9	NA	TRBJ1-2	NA	CASSLAVPEGGYTF	TGTGCCAGCAGCTTAGCGGTCCCTGAGGGTGGCTACACCTTC
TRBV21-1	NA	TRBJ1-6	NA	CASIHLTYRGQISPLHF	TGTGCCAGCATCCACCTCACTTACAGGGGGCAAATTTCACCCCTCCACTTT
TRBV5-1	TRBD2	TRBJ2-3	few	CASSLTSGGDTQYF	TGCGCCAGCAGCCTGACTAGCGGTGGAGATACGCAGTATTTT
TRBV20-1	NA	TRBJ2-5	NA	CSAFQETQYF	TGCAGTGCCTTCCAAGAGACCCAGTACTTC
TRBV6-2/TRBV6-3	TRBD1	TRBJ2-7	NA	CASSYSPGQGYEQYF	TGTGCCAGCAGTTACTCGCCGGGACAGGGTTACGAGCAGTACTTC
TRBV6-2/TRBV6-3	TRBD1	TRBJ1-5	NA	CASSYSGGLNQPQHF	TGTGCCAGCAGTTACTCAGGGGGCCTGAATCAGCCCCAGCATTTT
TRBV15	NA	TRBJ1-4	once	CATSREYQTVKHEKLFF	TGTGCCACCAGCAGAGAATATCAGACAGTCAAACATGAAAAACTGTTTTTT
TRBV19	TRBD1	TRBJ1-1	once	CASSIAIQGSTEAFF	TGTGCCAGTAGTATAGCTATACAGGGGAGCACTGAAGCTTTCTTT
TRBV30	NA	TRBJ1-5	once	CAWSVLGLSPNQPQHF	TGTGCCTGGAGTGTACTCGGACTGTCCCCGAATCAGCCCCAGCATTTT
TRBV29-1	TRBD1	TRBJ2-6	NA	CSVGQSSGANVLTF	TGCAGCGTGGGACAGTCCTCTGGGGCCAACGTCCTGACTTTC
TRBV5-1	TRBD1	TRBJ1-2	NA	CASSPGTGYGYTF	TGCGCCAGCAGCCCTGGGACAGGATATGGCTACACCTTC
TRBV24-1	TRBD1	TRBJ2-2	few	CATKPGQGNTGELFF	TGTGCCACCAAGCCGGGACAGGGGAACACCGGGGAGCTGTTTTTT
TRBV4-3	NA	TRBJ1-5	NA	CASSQERAGNQPQHF	TGCGCCAGCAGCCAAGAAAGGGCAGGGAATCAGCCCCAGCATTTT
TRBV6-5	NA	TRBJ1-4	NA	CASSYSPGGDEKLFF	TGTGCCAGCAGTTACTCCCCCGGGGGAGATGAAAAACTGTTTTTT
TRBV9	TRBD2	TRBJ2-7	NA	CASSVGASGRGYEQYF	TGTGCCAGCAGCGTAGGGGCTAGCGGGAGAGGTTACGAGCAGTACTTC
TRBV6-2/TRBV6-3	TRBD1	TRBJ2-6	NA	CASSTTGTGVRSGANVLTF	TGTGCCAGCAGTACTACCGGGACAGGGGTCCGCTCTGGGGCCAACGTCCTGACTTTC
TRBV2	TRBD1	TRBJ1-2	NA	CAGATGLYGYTF	TGTGCCGGCGCGACAGGGCTCTATGGCTACACCTTC
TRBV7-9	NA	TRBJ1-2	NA	CASSFDSRSNYGYTF	TGTGCCAGCAGCTTTGATTCGCGATCTAACTATGGCTACACCTTC
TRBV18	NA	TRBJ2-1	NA	CASSENSGGEQFF	TGTGCCAGCTCAGAGAACAGCGGAGGTGAGCAGTTCTTC
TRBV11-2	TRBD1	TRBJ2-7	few	CASSSGTGYEQYF	TGTGCCAGCAGTTCCGGGACAGGGTACGAGCAGTACTTC
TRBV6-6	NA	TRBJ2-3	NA	CASSYGSSVDTQYF	TGTGCCAGCAGTTACGGGTCGAGCGTAGATACGCAGTATTTT
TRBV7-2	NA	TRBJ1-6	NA	CASSLNGPGTPLHF	TGTGCCAGCAGCTTAAACGGCCCGGGGACACCCCTCCACTTT
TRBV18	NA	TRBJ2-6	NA	CASSPQGPGANVLTF	TGTGCCAGCTCACCCCAGGGTCCTGGGGCCAACGTCCTGACTTTC
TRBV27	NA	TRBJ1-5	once	CASRRGGAGELRPQHF	TGTGCCAGCAGGCGGGGGGGGGCAGGGGAACTACGGCCCCAGCATTTT
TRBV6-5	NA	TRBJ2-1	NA	CASSSGQFDNEQFF	TGTGCCAGCAGTTCAGGGCAGTTTGACAATGAGCAGTTCTTC
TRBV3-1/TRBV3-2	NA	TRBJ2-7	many	CASSQDQGTYEQYF	TGTGCCAGCAGCCAAGATCAGGGCACCTACGAGCAGTACTTC
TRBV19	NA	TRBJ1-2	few	CASSMTEYGYTF	TGTGCCAGTAGTATGACAGAGTATGGCTACACCTTC
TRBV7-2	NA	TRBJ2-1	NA	CASSLGGGLNNEQFF	TGTGCCAGCAGCTTAGGGGGGGGGCTTAACAATGAGCAGTTCTTC
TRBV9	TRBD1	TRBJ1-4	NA	CASSHRDRANEKLFF	TGTGCCAGCAGCCACCGGGACAGGGCTAATGAAAAACTGTTTTTT
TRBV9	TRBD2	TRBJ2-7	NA	CASSYLAGGPSYEQYF	TGTGCCAGCAGCTATCTAGCGGGAGGTCCCTCCTACGAGCAGTACTTC
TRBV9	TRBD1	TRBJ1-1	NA	CASSVDPQGGLTEAFF	TGTGCCAGCAGCGTAGACCCCCAGGGGGGATTGACTGAAGCTTTCTTT
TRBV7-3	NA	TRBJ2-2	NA	CASSPTSPGNTGELFF	TGTGCCAGCAGCCCGACTTCCCCGGGGAACACCGGGGAGCTGTTTTTT
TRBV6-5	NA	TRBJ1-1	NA	CASSYAVGSGTEAFF	TGTGCCAGCAGTTACGCGGTAGGTTCCGGCACTGAAGCTTTCTTT
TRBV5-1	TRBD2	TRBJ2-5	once	CASSRVAGLAETQYF	TGCGCCAGCAGCCGAGTAGCGGGGTTGGCAGAGACCCAGTACTTC
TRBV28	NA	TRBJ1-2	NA	CASSLQVHVGYTF	TGTGCCAGCAGTCTACAGGTTCATGTGGGCTACACCTTC
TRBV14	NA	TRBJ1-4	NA	CASSQGAREKLFF	TGTGCCAGCAGCCAAGGGGCACGGGAAAAACTGTTTTTT
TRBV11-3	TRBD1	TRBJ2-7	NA	CASSIHRGSYEQYF	TGTGCCAGCAGCATCCACAGGGGATCCTACGAGCAGTACTTC
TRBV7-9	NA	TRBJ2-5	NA	CASSVAQEVETQYF	TGTGCCAGCAGCGTAGCCCAGGAAGTCGAGACCCAGTACTTC
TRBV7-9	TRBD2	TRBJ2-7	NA	CASSLGGLSYEQYF	TGTGCCAGCAGCTTAGGGGGACTAAGTTACGAGCAGTACTTC